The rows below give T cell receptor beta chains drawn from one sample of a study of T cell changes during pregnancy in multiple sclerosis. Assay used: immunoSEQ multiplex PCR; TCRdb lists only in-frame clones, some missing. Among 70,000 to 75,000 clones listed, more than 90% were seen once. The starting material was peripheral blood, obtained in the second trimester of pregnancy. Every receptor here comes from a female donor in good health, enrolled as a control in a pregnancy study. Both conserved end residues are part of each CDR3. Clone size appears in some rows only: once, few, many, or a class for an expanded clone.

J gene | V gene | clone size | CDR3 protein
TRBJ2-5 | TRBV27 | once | CASSRAGTGSQTQYF
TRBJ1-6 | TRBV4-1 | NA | CASSYDSGEGNSPLHF
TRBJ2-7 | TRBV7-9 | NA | CASSSETGGKYEQYF
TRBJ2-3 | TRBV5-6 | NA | CASSLTTTSGGSTDTQYF
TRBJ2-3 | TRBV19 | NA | CASSGDREADTQYF
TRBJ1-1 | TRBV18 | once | CASSPTDRMNTEAFF
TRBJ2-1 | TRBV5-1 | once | CASSPGGGSYNEQFF
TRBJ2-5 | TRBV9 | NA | CASSTGLGRETQYF
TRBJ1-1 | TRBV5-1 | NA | CASSRQGMNTEAFF
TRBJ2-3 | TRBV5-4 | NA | CASRGRDRTTDTQYF
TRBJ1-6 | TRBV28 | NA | CATRGDSSYNSPLHF
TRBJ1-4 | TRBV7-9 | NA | CASSLTTKTGLFAEKLFF
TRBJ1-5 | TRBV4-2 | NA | CASSLEGQGNQPQHF
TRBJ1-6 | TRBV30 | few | CAWRQGAYSPLHF
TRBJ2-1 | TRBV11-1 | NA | CASSSTGGSYNEQFF
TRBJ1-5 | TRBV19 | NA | CASSRDREITSNQPQHF
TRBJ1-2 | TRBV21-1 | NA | CASRMPGQGIGYGYTF
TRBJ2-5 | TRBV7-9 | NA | CASSLGNGGGETQYF
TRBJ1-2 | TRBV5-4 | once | CASRTLDVAGYTF
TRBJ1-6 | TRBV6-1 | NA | CASSEGQPNSPLHF
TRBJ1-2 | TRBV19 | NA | CASSIRGTMVARGYTF
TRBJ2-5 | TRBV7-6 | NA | CASSSYRGPQETQYF
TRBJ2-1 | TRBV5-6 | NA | CASSLGWGGNEQFF
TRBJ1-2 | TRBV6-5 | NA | CASSHRDGYTF
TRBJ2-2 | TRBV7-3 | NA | CASSFTGTGNTGELFF
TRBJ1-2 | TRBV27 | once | CASSLTPGQLGYTF
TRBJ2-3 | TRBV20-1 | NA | CSAHTDTQYF
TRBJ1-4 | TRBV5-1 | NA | CASTQSTPAEKLFF
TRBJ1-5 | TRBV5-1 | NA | CASSLSGREGQPQHF
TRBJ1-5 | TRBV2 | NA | CASSEWGGGNQPQHF
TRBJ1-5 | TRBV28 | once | CASRRRDRGNQPQHF
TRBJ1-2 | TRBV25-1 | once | CASSEYRGYGYTF
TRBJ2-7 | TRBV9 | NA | CASSVGWDSTYEQYF
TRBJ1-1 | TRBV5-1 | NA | CASSLRQGTEAFF
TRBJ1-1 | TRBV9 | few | CASSPRVGNTEAFF